This T cell receptor beta chain was found in a study of CD8 T cells in ankylosing spondylitis. Quantitative molecular-barcoded 5'-RACE generated the TCR beta libraries. One entry per CDR3 protein, called by TCRdb with MiXCR from the 5' RACE reads. The sample consists of fewer than 500,000 distinct CDR3 sequences, 26% of them appearing once. General study points: For ankylosing spondylitis blood, a TCR beta motif of about eight highly homologous variants appeared characteristic.

This clonotype was detected a few times. As yet, its antigen is unknown. This CDR3 region has 15 residues. The ends were cut back, 5 bases at V and 2 bases at J, with 14 bases in the middle. The sequenced sample was blood, either unsorted or a sorted T cell fraction (not recorded which). V gene TRBV12-3 or TRBV12-4 combines with J gene TRBJ2-3; no firm D call. The TCR sequence derives from a male donor with ankylosing spondylitis. The CDR3 here is CASSPGRVLTDTQYF. In nucleotides, the CDR3 is TGTGCCAGCAGTCCCGGACGGGTGCTCACAGATACGCAGTATTTT.